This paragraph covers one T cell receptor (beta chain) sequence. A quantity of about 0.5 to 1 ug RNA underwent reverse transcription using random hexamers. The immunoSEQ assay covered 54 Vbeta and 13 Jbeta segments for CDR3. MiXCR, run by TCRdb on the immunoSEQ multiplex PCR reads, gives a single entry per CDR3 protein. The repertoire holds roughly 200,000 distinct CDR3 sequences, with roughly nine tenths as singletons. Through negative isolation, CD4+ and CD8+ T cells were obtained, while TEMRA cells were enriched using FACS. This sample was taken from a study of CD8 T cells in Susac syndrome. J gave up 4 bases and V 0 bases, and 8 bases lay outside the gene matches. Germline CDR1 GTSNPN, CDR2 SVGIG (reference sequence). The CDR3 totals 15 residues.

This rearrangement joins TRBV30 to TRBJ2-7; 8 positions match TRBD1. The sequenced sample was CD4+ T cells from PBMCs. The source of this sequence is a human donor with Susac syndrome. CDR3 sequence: CAWSVGRTGSYEQYF. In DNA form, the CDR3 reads TGTGCCTGGAGTGTAGGGAGGACAGGGTCGTACGAGCAGTACTTC.